This T cell receptor (beta chain) is drawn from a study of cytomegalovirus exposure and HLA in healthy donors. As for this clone: As yet, its antigen is unknown.

PCR amplification relied on 60 Vbeta primers (plus 13 Jbeta primers). Sequenced by immunoSEQ multiplex PCR; TCRdb stores in-frame clones only, minus some. The sample includes about 190,000 clones, around three quarters of them seen just once. Whole-study findings and limits: Reportedly, fewer N-insertions than the 666-donor mean appeared in an Asian-associated ancestry cluster in a later analysis. Listed as cytomegalovirus-associated were over 150 TCR beta chains. Later analysis demonstrated an association between a missense DCLRE1C variant and TCR beta V- and J-gene trimming.

The TCR originated in a boy younger than 18 in good health and CMV-seronegative. Input material: PBMCs.

Here the CDR3 reads CASSPHGGLAMGEQFF. The CDR3 DNA reads TGTGCCAGCAGCCCCCACGGGGGACTAGCGATGGGTGAGCAGTTCTTC. The chain combines TRBV11-2 with TRBJ2-1; 10 bases match TRBD2. The length of the CDR3 is 16 residues. The J segment lost 9 bases and the V segment lost 5 bases, leaving 13 bases of the junction unmatched. CDR1 SGHAT and CDR2 FQNNGV come from the germline V gene. Looking up the rest from reference TRBV11-2 and TRBJ2-1 gives the full variable domain: EAGVAQSPRYKIIEKRQSVAFWCNPISGHATLYWYQQILGQGPKLLIQFQNNGVVDDSQLPKDRFSAERLKGVDSTLKIQPAKLEDSAVYLCASSPHGGLAMGEQFFGPGTRLTVL.